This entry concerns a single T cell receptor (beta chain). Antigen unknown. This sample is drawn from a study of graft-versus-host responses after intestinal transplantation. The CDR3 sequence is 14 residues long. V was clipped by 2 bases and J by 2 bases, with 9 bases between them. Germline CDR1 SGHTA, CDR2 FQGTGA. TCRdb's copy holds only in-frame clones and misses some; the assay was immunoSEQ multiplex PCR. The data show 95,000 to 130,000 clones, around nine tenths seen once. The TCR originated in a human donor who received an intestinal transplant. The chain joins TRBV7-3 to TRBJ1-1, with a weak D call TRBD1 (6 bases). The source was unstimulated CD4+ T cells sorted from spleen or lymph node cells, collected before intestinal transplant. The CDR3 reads CASSLGGSNTEAFF. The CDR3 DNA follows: TGTGCCAGCAGCTTAGGGGGCTCCAACACTGAAGCTTTCTTT.